These 18 T cell receptor beta chains were all obtained from the same sample, sequenced in a study of T cell changes during pregnancy in multiple sclerosis (dated by TCRdb to between 2018 and 2021). The library came from the immunoSEQ multiplex PCR assay. TCRdb's version of the immuneACCESS table is confined to in-frame rearrangements and falls short of the full clone set. An unresolved V gene accounts for under half of the shortfall where checked; the remainder is of unknown origin. Recorded for this sample are about 100,000 clones; around 94% of them occurred a single time. The ten largest account for under 1.5% of the sample. The sample consisted of peripheral blood, taken in the second trimester of pregnancy. Every receptor here comes from a female donor with multiple sclerosis, enrolled in a pregnancy study.

There are a few counts of this clone. The chain employs TRBV14 and TRBJ1-1, with D unresolved. The CDR3 has 13 amino acids. Looked up from germline, CDR1 is SGHDN and CDR2 is FVKESK. Trimming stripped 2 bases from V and 4 bases from J, with 8 bases between. CDR3 in DNA: TGTGCCAGCAGCCAACTCGGGATCACTGAAGCTTTCTTT. Encoded protein: CASSQLGITEAFF.

The chain combines TRBV5-1 with TRBJ2-3; the D gene is possibly TRBD1 (6 bases). Trimming removed 0 bases at V and 6 bases at J, with 17 bases between. Germline CDR1 SGHRS, CDR2 YFSETQ. This CDR3 contains 16 residues. CDR3 in DNA: TGCGCCAGCAGCTTGGAATTCGGCCTTCAGGGGGATACGCAGTATTTT. Amino acids: CASSLEFGLQGDTQYF. Full variable domain (outside the CDR3, taken from reference TRBV5-1 and TRBJ2-3): KAGVTQTPRYLIKTRGQQVTLSCSPISGHRSVSWYQQTPGQGLQFLFEYFSETQRNKGNFPGRFSGRQFSNSRSEMNVSTLELGDSALYLCASSLEFGLQGDTQYFGPGTRLTVL.

Regarding this clone: A junction end diverges from the germline sequence, so it may reflect a read error. The V call is TRBV2, the J call TRBJ1-5; D not certain. From germline, CDR1 is SNHLY and CDR2 FYNNEI. The CDR3 is 11 residues long. The CDR3 spells CASSAEGRSVF. CDR3 sequence (DNA): TGTGCCAGCAGTGCCGAAGGGAGGAGTGTTTTT.

V usage is TRBV10-3 and J usage is TRBJ2-7, with 7 nucleotides matching TRBD1. The trim removed 0 bases at V and 1 base at J, leaving 6 bases unmatched. Germline CDR1 is ENHRY and CDR2 is SYGVKD. The CDR3 is 16 amino acids. CDR3 in amino acids: CAISESGTDTSYEQYF. In DNA form, the CDR3 reads TGTGCCATCAGTGAGTCGGGGACAGATACTTCCTACGAGCAGTACTTC.

The V gene is TRBV7-9, the J gene TRBJ1-2; unclear D gene. Germline V gene sequence: CDR1 SEHNR, CDR2 FQNEAQ (reference sequence). V lost 1 base, J lost 8 bases, and 17 bases lay in between. The CDR3 loop spans 15 amino acids. The CDR3 region has the DNA TGTGCCAGCAGCTTAGATGAGGGCTTGGCGAGAGGCTACACCTTC. Protein product: CASSLDEGLARGYTF.

This clone was picked up one time. This chain uses TRBV15 with TRBJ2-2; possible D gene TRBD1, 5 bases. Trimming left V 3 bases short and J 1 base short, with 6 bases between. Germline CDR1 reads LNHNV; CDR2 reads YYDKDF (reference sequence). CDR3 length: 14 amino acids. For the CDR3, the DNA is TGTGCCACCAGCAGGGACATGAACACCGGGGAGCTGTTTTTT. Its translation: CATSRDMNTGELFF. Based on the CDR3 plus reference TRBV15 and TRBJ2-2, the full variable domain is DAMVIQNPRYQVTQFGKPVTLSCSQTLNHNVMYWYQQKSSQAPKLLFHYYDKDFNNEADTPDNFQSRRPNTSFCFLDIRSPGLGDTAMYLCATSRDMNTGELFFGEGSRLTVL.

The chain recombines TRBV5-1 with TRBJ1-1; 7 bases are shared with TRBD1. Trimming at V came to 4 bases and at J to 2 bases, leaving 8 bases not matched to a gene. The CDR3 has 15 amino acids. Germline CDR1 and CDR2: SGHRS and YFSETQ. CDR3 DNA sequence: TGCGCCAGCAGCGCAACAGGGGCGGTTAACACTGAAGCTTTCTTT. Its protein product is CASSATGAVNTEAFF.

The chain employs TRBV19 and TRBJ1-5; a possible D gene is TRBD1 (6 bases). Per germline, CDR1 LNHDA and CDR2 SQIVND (reference sequence). V shed 10 bases and J shed 9 bases, with 22 bases lying between them. The CDR3 totals 14 residues. This chain's CDR3 is CATRSGTRSLPQHF. Here the CDR3 DNA reads TGTGCCACCCGTTCGGGGACACGGTCATTGCCCCAGCATTTT.

The CDR3: CASSYLGGGTEAFF. CDR3 sequence (DNA): TGTGCCAGCAGTTACTTAGGGGGCGGCACTGAAGCTTTCTTT. V and J are TRBV6-5 and TRBJ1-1; 7 bases fit TRBD1. V trimming: 1 base; J trimming: 4 bases; junction bases outside the gene matches: 3. Germline lookup yields CDR1 MNHEY and CDR2 SVGAGI. The length of the CDR3 is 14 residues.

CDR3 nucleotide sequence: TGTGCCAGCAGCTTAGACAGGGACACCTACGAGCAGTACTTC. It yields the protein CASSLDRDTYEQYF. The chain is built from TRBV11-1 and TRBJ2-7; TRBD1 might be the D (6 bases). The CDR3 spans 14 residues. Trimming cost V 1 base and J 2 bases, with 9 bases left between them. Germline V lookup: CDR1 SGHAT, CDR2 FQDESV (reference sequence).

This rearrangement joins TRBV6-1 to TRBJ1-3; 9 positions agree with TRBD1. Germline V gene data show CDR1 as MNHNS and CDR2 as SASEGT. The trim removed 7 bases at V and 3 bases at J, leaving 7 bases unmatched. This CDR3 has 15 amino acids. CDR3: CASNRGTGIGNTIYF. CDR3 DNA sequence: TGTGCCAGCAATAGGGGGACAGGGATTGGAAACACCATATATTTT.

V and J are TRBV5-5 and TRBJ1-5; 9 bases line up with TRBD1. Germline assignment: CDR1 SGHKS and CDR2 YYEKEE (reference sequence). After removal of 4 bases from V and 5 bases from J, the junction contained 7 bases not matched to a gene. The CDR3 covers 15 residues. The CDR3 reads CASSPGQGVDQPQHF. The CDR3, as DNA: TGTGCCAGCAGCCCGGGACAGGGTGTCGATCAGCCCCAGCATTTT.

This clone has only one observation. The chain carries TRBV7-2 and TRBJ1-5, with a possible D match to TRBD1 (6 bases). The germline CDR1 and CDR2 sequences are SGHTA and FQGNSA. V was clipped by 1 base and J by 5 bases, with 6 bases between them. The CDR3 totals 13 residues. CDR3 sequence: CASSLEGDQPQHF. The CDR3 nucleotides are TGTGCCAGCAGCTTAGAGGGGGATCAGCCCCAGCATTTT. The full variable domain, with the rest looked up from reference TRBV7-2 and TRBJ1-5, is GAGVSQSPSNKVTEKGKDVELRCDPISGHTALYWYRQSLGQGLEFLIYFQGNSAPDKSGLPSDRFSAERTGGSVSTLTIQRTQQEDSAVYLCASSLEGDQPQHFGDGTRLSIL.

A single count supports this clone. The rearrangement uses TRBV2 and TRBJ1-2; D not certain. The length of the CDR3 is 13 residues. Germline CDR1 SNHLY, CDR2 FYNNEI. The V end was cut by 3 bases, the J end by 5 bases, with 10 bases between. The chain's CDR3 is CASSEEGWYGYTF. The DNA for the CDR3 is TGTGCCAGCAGTGAGGAGGGATGGTATGGCTACACCTTC. Full variable domain (rest looked up from reference TRBV2 and TRBJ1-2): EPEVTQTPSHQVTQMGQEVILRCVPISNHLYFYWYRQILGQKVEFLVSFYNNEISEKSEIFDDQFSVERPDGSNFTLKIRSTKLEDSAMYFCASSEEGWYGYTFGSGTRLTVV.

The genes are TRBV27 and TRBJ1-1, with 9 bases fitting TRBD1. The CDR3 length is 15 residues. J gave up 0 bases and V 5 bases, and 4 bases lay outside the gene matches. The germline gives CDR1 MNHEY, CDR2 SMNVEV (reference sequence). The CDR3 sequence: CASSQGDRVNTEAFF. CDR3 nucleotide sequence: TGTGCCAGCAGTCAGGGGGACAGGGTGAACACTGAAGCTTTCTTT.

Here the CDR3 reads CASSLNRGNEQFF. As DNA, the CDR3 is TGCGCCAGCAGCTTGAACAGGGGGAATGAGCAGTTCTTC. The chain links TRBV5-1 to TRBJ2-1, with 8 bases aligning to TRBD1. The CDR3 length is 13 residues. The J segment lost 7 bases and the V segment lost 1 base, leaving 1 base of the junction unmatched. The germline V gene encodes CDR1 SGHRS and CDR2 YFSETQ.

The chain carries TRBV5-1 and TRBJ1-3; no definite D call. Trimming removed 0 bases from V and 4 bases from J, with 11 bases in between. Per germline, CDR1 SGHRS and CDR2 YFSETQ. This CDR3 region has 15 residues. The DNA of the CDR3 is TGCGCCAGCAGCTTGGACGGGAAGACGGGAAACACCATATATTTT. Amino acid sequence: CASSLDGKTGNTIYF.

V gene TRBV6-1 combines with J gene TRBJ1-2, with D maybe TRBD1 (5 bases). This CDR3 has 13 residues. CDR1 is MNHNS, CDR2 SASEGT, per germline. The ends were cut back, 5 bases at V and 2 bases at J, with 9 bases in the middle. CDR3 amino acids: CASSLAGNYGYTF. The CDR3 DNA reads TGTGCCAGCAGTCTGGCAGGGAACTATGGCTACACCTTC.